Shown below are 13 T cell receptor beta chains from a single sample sequenced in a study of blood T cell repertoires in COVID-19. Only in-frame clones appear in the TCRdb table, and some are missing; sequencing was by immunoSEQ multiplex PCR. The sample lists 18,000 or so clones; approximately 93% were seen once. Sequenced sample: peripheral blood. These receptors came from a woman aged 45-65 years with active COVID-19.

The chain links TRBV7-9 to TRBJ2-4; 7 bases are a match to TRBD1. V gave up 1 base and J gave up 1 base; unmatched junction bases: 10. The CDR3 is 18 residues long. The germline V gene has CDR1 SEHNR and CDR2 FQNEAQ (reference sequence). CDR3 nucleotide sequence: TGTGCCAGCAGCTTAGAGGTATTAGGGGGCCCGGCCAAAAACATTCAGTACTTC. Protein sequence: CASSLEVLGGPAKNIQYF.

This rearrangement joins TRBV5-5 to TRBJ1-5; 8 positions match TRBD1. The junction had 8 bases not matched to a gene; V was cut back by 0 bases and J by 9 bases. CDR1 is SGHKS and CDR2 is YYEKEE in the germline V gene (reference sequence). This CDR3 comprises 15 residues. The chain's CDR3 is CASSLEAGQGVPQHF. Here the CDR3 DNA reads TGTGCCAGCAGCTTGGAAGCCGGACAGGGCGTGCCCCAGCATTTT.

The genes are TRBV5-4 and TRBJ1-2, with 7 bases identical to TRBD1. The CDR3 runs to 14 residues. Trimming at V came to 3 bases and at J to 8 bases, leaving 10 bases not matched to a gene. The V gene's germline CDR1 is SGHNT and CDR2 YYREEE (reference sequence). The DNA of the CDR3 is TGTGCCAGCAGCTCGAGGACAGGTGGGGAGGGCTACACCTTC. Translation: CASSSRTGGEGYTF.

The chain has TRBV11-3 and TRBJ2-5; TRBD2 might be the D (5 bases). The V and J ends lost 3 bases and 4 bases respectively, with 6 bases between them. The CDR3 is 12 residues long. CDR1 SGHNT and CDR2 YENEEA come from the germline V gene. Written as DNA, the CDR3 is TGTGCCAGCAGCTTCAGCGGAGAGACCCAGTACTTC. This codes for CASSFSGETQYF. The full variable domain, with the rest looked up from reference TRBV11-3 and TRBJ2-5, is EAGVVQSPRYKIIEKKQPVAFWCNPISGHNTLYWYLQNLGQGPELLIRYENEEAVDDSQLPKDRFSAERLKGVDSTLKIQPAELGDSAVYLCASSFSGETQYFGPGTRLLVL.

The rearrangement joins TRBV5-1 to TRBJ2-7; 7 nucleotides match TRBD2. CDR1 SGHRS and CDR2 YFSETQ come from the germline V gene. V lost 3 bases and J lost 4; bases outside the gene matches: 1. The CDR3 is made up of 12 amino acids. The CDR3 DNA follows: TGCGCCAGCAGCTGGGAGGGGTACGAGCAGTACTTC. Translating gives CASSWEGYEQYF.

This clone turned up a few times. The chain links TRBV5-1 to TRBJ1-2; 7 nucleotides line up with TRBD1. V dropped 4 bases and J dropped 5; count of bases not matched to a gene: 5. This CDR3 contains 13 residues. Germline loops: CDR1 SGHRS, CDR2 YFSETQ. CDR3 DNA: TGCGCCAGCAGCGATATACAGGGGTATGGCTACACCTTC. Translating gives CASSDIQGYGYTF.

The chain couples TRBV27 to TRBJ2-7; TRBD2 agrees at 12 bases. The V segment lost 4 bases and the J segment 2 bases; nucleotides outside the gene matches: 3. The CDR3 totals 15 residues. Per germline, CDR1 MNHEY and CDR2 SMNVEV (reference sequence). CDR3 amino acids: CASSSLAGGPYEQYF. CDR3 DNA: TGTGCCAGCAGTTCCCTAGCGGGAGGGCCCTACGAGCAGTACTTC.

This clone is a singleton in its sample. This chain joins TRBV3-1 (or the pseudogene TRBV3-2) and TRBJ1-1; a possible D gene is TRBD1 (5 bases). The CDR3 length is 13 residues. The V end lost 1 base, the J end lost 5 bases, and 8 bases lay between the germline ends. CDR1 and CDR2 from the germline V gene are LGHDT and YNNKEL (reference sequence). The CDR3 here is CASSQARGTEAFF. Here the CDR3 DNA reads TGTGCCAGCAGCCAAGCTCGGGGGACTGAAGCTTTCTTT.

The chain employs TRBV3-1 (or the pseudogene TRBV3-2) and TRBJ2-1; 8 nucleotides line up with TRBD2. This CDR3 is 12 amino acids long. Germline CDR1 reads LGHDT; CDR2 reads YNNKEL (reference sequence). V shed 5 bases and J 11 bases; nucleotides not matched to a gene: 5. The CDR3 spells CASSSHSGKQFF. In DNA, the CDR3 is TGTGCCAGCAGCTCCCATAGCGGGAAGCAGTTCTTC.

V and J are TRBV7-9 and TRBJ1-3; D gene ambiguous. This CDR3 comprises 15 residues. CDR1 and CDR2 from the germline V gene are SEHNR and FQNEAQ (reference sequence). With 1 base removed from V and 0 bases from J, the gap between germline ends came to 7 bases. The CDR3 sequence is CASSLGQVSGNTIYF. The CDR3 DNA reads TGTGCCAGCAGCTTAGGCCAGGTCTCTGGAAACACCATATATTTT. The full variable domain, completed using reference TRBV7-9 and TRBJ1-3, is DTGVSQNPRHKITKRGQNVTFRCDPISEHNRLYWYRQTLGQGPEFLTYFQNEAQLEKSRLLSDRFSAERPKGSFSTLEIQRTEQGDSAMYLCASSLGQVSGNTIYFGEGSWLTVV.

The V and J genes are TRBV6-1 and TRBJ2-1; 8 bases align to TRBD1. This CDR3 region has 16 residues. Germline values: CDR1 MNHNS, CDR2 SASEGT. V lost 1 base to trimming and J lost 6 bases; unmatched junction nucleotides: 8. CDR3 nucleotides: TGTGCCAGCAGTGAAGGTCTACAGGGGGTGGGCAATGAGCAGTTCTTC. Encoded protein: CASSEGLQGVGNEQFF.

The rearrangement joins TRBV9 to TRBJ2-3; 7 positions match TRBD2. Germline V gene lookup returns CDR1 SGDLS and CDR2 YYNGEE. The CDR3 runs 15 residues. V shed 0 bases, J shed 2 bases, and the junction held 3 bases outside the gene matches. CDR3 amino acids: CASSVASGYTDTQYF. CDR3 DNA: TGTGCCAGCAGCGTAGCTAGCGGATACACAGATACGCAGTATTTT.

J is TRBJ2-1 and V is TRBV13; D possibly corresponds to TRBD2 (6 bases). V lost 5 bases, J lost 10 bases, and 24 bases lay in between. The CDR3 sequence is 16 residues long. CDR1 is PRHDT, CDR2 FYEKMQ, per germline (reference sequence). The CDR3 region is CASSPSEGYYIEEQFF. DNA of the CDR3: TGTGCCAGCAGCCCCTCGGAGGGCTACTATATTGAGGAGCAGTTCTTC.